The following is a TCR beta chain sequence with its context. Its target is unknown. The source of the sample is a study of T cells in Graves' hyperthyroidism and ophthalmopathy. As for the study in general: Peripheral blood sampling occurred at initial diagnosis, before any treatment. Study-level results: In validation, the model predicted ophthalmopathy. These predictions came a median roughly seven months before onset. Among clonotypes expanded in thyroid above 0.001, most were also found in blood.

Out of 10 ml of fresh peripheral blood came the PBMCs. The investigators amplified TCR beta CDR3 regions from RNA transcripts. Primed by the HTBI set, a first-round RT-PCR was run on the TCR CDR3. MiXCR, run by TCRdb on the multiplex PCR reads, gives a single entry per CDR3 protein. The data show some 460,000 distinct CDR3 sequences, with about a sixth seen just once and approximately 8% held by the top ten. The ends were cut back, 5 bases at V and 3 bases at J, with 17 bases in the middle. This CDR3 is 14 amino acids long. Germline V lookup: CDR1 SQVTM, CDR2 ANQGSEA. The chain links TRBV29-1 to TRBJ2-7; tentatively, D is TRBD1 or TRBD2 (5 bases each). Sequencing was performed on blood. The receptor comes from a woman aged 18-29 years with Graves' hyperthyroidism. CDR3 protein: CSVSRLEGNYEQYF. In DNA form, the CDR3 reads TGCAGCGTTTCCAGACTTGAGGGGAACTACGAGCAGTACTTC.